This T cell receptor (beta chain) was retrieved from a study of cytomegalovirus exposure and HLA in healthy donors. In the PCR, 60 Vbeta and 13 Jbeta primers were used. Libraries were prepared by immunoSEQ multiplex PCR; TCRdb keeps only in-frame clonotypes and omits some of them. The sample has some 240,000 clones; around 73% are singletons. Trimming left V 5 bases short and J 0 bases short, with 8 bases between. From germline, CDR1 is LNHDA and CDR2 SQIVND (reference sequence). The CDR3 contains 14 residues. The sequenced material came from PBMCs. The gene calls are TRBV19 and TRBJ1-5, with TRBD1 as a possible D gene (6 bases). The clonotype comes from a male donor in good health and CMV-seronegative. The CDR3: CASSRTDSNQPQHF. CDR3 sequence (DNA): TGTGCCAGTAGTCGGACAGATAGCAATCAGCCCCAGCATTTT.